The T cell receptor beta chain under discussion was sequenced for a study of CD8 T cells in ankylosing spondylitis. CDR1 MNHNS and CDR2 SASEGT come from the germline V gene. This CDR3 region has 15 residues. The ends were cut back, 3 bases at V and 1 base at J, with 9 bases in the middle. TCRdb ran MiXCR on the 5' RACE reads and lists one entry per CDR3 protein. Among a few hundred thousand distinct CDR3 sequences listed, approximately 22% were seen once. In the case of this clonotype: Its specificity is not known.

Study conclusions and caveats: Prior work had noted some motif variants in reactive arthritis blood and synovial fluid.

This receptor was taken from a male donor with ankylosing spondylitis or in good health (not recorded which). V is TRBV6-1 and J is TRBJ2-2; D remains ambiguous. The sequenced sample consisted of blood, either unsorted or a sorted T cell fraction (not recorded which). The CDR3: CASSDMGGNTGELFF. The CDR3 nucleotides are TGTGCCAGCAGTGATATGGGTGGGAACACCGGGGAGCTGTTTTTT.